This is a list of T cell receptor beta chains from one sample in a study of cytomegalovirus exposure and HLA in healthy donors. Some clones are missing from TCRdb's copy, which holds only in-frame ones; the method was immunoSEQ multiplex PCR. The sample includes some 89,000 clones, about 85% of them seen just once. The sequencing sample was made of PBMCs. The receptors stem from a man between 40 and 49 years old in good health and CMV-seropositive. Each CDR3 is given with its conserved first and last residue. A D gene is named only where the DNA matches it firmly. Clone sizes are given selectively: once, few, many, or a class where the clone is expanded.

v_gene	d_gene	j_gene	abundance	CDR3aa	CDR3nt
TRBV27	TRBD1	TRBJ1-2	NA	CASSLYRTGGYYGYTF	TGTGCCAGCAGTTTATACAGGACAGGGGGTTACTATGGCTACACCTTC
TRBV15	TRBD1	TRBJ2-7	NA	CATSTSLGQGFYEQYF	TGTGCCACCAGCACTTCACTAGGACAGGGATTCTACGAGCAGTACTTC
TRBV5-1	TRBD2	TRBJ2-3	NA	CASSQGLAGGDTQYF	TGCGCCAGCAGCCAGGGACTAGCGGGAGGAGATACGCAGTATTTT
TRBV4-2	NA	TRBJ2-1	NA	CASSQDTDYKAYNEQFF	TGTGCCAGCAGCCAAGACACCGACTACAAGGCCTACAATGAGCAGTTCTTC
TRBV7-9	NA	TRBJ1-5	NA	CASSLAEGNQPQHF	TGTGCCAGCAGCTTAGCGGAGGGGAATCAGCCCCAGCATTTT
TRBV2	NA	TRBJ1-1	NA	CASKGEPSMSEAFF	TGTGCCAGCAAGGGAGAGCCAAGTATGTCTGAAGCTTTCTTT
TRBV13	TRBD2	TRBJ2-1	NA	CASSLGASGPNEQFF	TGTGCCAGCAGCTTAGGTGCTAGCGGGCCCAATGAGCAGTTCTTC
TRBV5-6	TRBD1	TRBJ2-5	once	CASSFEGAKETQYF	TGTGCCAGCAGCTTCGAGGGGGCGAAAGAGACCCAGTACTTC
TRBV7-2	NA	TRBJ1-4	NA	CASSLGTAMGEKLFF	TGTGCCAGCAGCTTAGGGACAGCCATGGGTGAAAAACTGTTTTTT
TRBV6-6	TRBD2	TRBJ2-1	NA	CASSYGTSGNEQFF	TGTGCCAGCAGTTACGGGACTAGCGGCAATGAGCAGTTCTTC
TRBV7-2	TRBD2	TRBJ2-1	NA	CASSFGTSDEQFF	TGTGCCAGCAGCTTCGGGACTAGCGATGAGCAGTTCTTC
TRBV6-1	NA	TRBJ2-5	NA	CAINTGSFSETQYF	TGTGCCATCAACACCGGGAGCTTTAGTGAGACCCAGTACTTC
TRBV27	NA	TRBJ1-1	once	CASSFRGTEAFF	TGTGCCAGCAGTTTTCGGGGCACTGAAGCTTTCTTT
TRBV19	NA	TRBJ2-3	NA	CASSIDSVSRYF	TGTGCCAGTAGTATCGACTCCGTCAGTCGGTATTTT
TRBV7-9	TRBD2	TRBJ2-2	NA	CASSQLGTSGNTGELFF	TGTGCCAGCAGCCAATTGGGGACTAGCGGCAACACCGGGGAGCTGTTTTTT
TRBV5-1	TRBD2	TRBJ2-1	NA	CASSLAGAYNEQFF	TGCGCCAGCAGCTTAGCGGGAGCCTACAATGAGCAGTTCTTC
TRBV6-1	TRBD2	TRBJ2-7	NA	CASSETSGGAYEQYF	TGTGCCAGCAGTGAAACTAGCGGGGGGGCGTACGAGCAGTACTTC
TRBV21-1	NA	TRBJ2-5	NA	CASSRWRSETQYF	TGTGCCAGCAGTCGCTGGAGGTCTGAGACCCAGTACTTC
TRBV2	TRBD2	TRBJ2-1	NA	CARGGSGSSYNEQFF	TGTGCCAGAGGCGGTAGCGGGAGCTCCTACAATGAGCAGTTCTTC
TRBV5-5	TRBD1	TRBJ2-6	large	CASSSTGFGANVLTF	TGTGCCAGCAGCTCGACAGGGTTCGGGGCCAACGTCCTGACTTTC
TRBV5-1	NA	TRBJ2-5	NA	CASTLSGGEETQYF	TGCGCCAGCACCTTGTCGGGGGGCGAGGAGACCCAGTACTTC
TRBV6-5	TRBD1	TRBJ2-7	few	CASSYSAGGDYEQYF	TGTGCCAGCAGTTATTCGGCAGGGGGAGATTACGAGCAGTACTTC
TRBV7-2	TRBD1	TRBJ1-5	NA	CASSLVSGTGIQPQHF	TGTGCCAGCAGCTTGGTCTCCGGGACAGGGATTCAGCCCCAGCATTTT
TRBV11-1	TRBD2	TRBJ2-7	NA	CASSFIAGGFPPYEQYF	TGTGCCAGCAGCTTTATAGCGGGAGGTTTTCCGCCCTACGAGCAGTACTTC
TRBV12-5	TRBD1	TRBJ2-4	NA	CASGLPQGAENIQYF	TGTGCTAGTGGTTTGCCCCAGGGGGCCGAAAACATTCAGTACTTC
TRBV30	NA	TRBJ2-3	NA	CAWNRPQWTDTQYF	TGTGCCTGGAACAGGCCACAATGGACAGATACGCAGTATTTT
TRBV27	TRBD1	TRBJ1-6	NA	CASRDRPTRDRVNSPLHF	TGTGCCAGCAGGGACCGTCCAACCAGGGACAGGGTAAATTCACCCCTCCACTTT
TRBV19	TRBD1	TRBJ1-1	NA	CASSGDSNRAEAFF	TGTGCCAGCTCTGGGGACAGCAATAGGGCTGAAGCTTTCTTT
TRBV9	TRBD2	TRBJ2-2	NA	CASSGNREAGGGELFF	TGTGCCAGCAGCGGTAATCGGGAGGCCGGTGGCGGGGAGCTGTTTTTT
TRBV28	TRBD2	TRBJ2-3	NA	CASSTRTSGTTDTQYF	TGTGCCAGCAGTACACGGACTAGCGGGACGACAGATACGCAGTATTTT
TRBV7-9	NA	TRBJ1-1	NA	CSSSLAGGGNTEAFF	TGTTCCAGCAGCTTAGCGGGGGGTGGGAACACTGAAGCTTTCTTT
TRBV6-4	NA	TRBJ2-3	NA	CASSDQGWGDTQYF	TGTGCCAGCAGTGACCAGGGTTGGGGCGATACGCAGTATTTT
TRBV7-2	TRBD2	TRBJ2-1	few	CASSGTSFYNEQFF	TGTGCCAGTTCCGGGACTAGTTTCTACAATGAGCAGTTCTTC
TRBV25-1	TRBD2	TRBJ2-1	once	CASSERVSGDPGQFF	TGTGCCAGCAGTGAAAGGGTTAGCGGGGACCCGGGGCAGTTCTTC
TRBV18	NA	TRBJ2-6	NA	CATVNAGHRSPSSGANVLTF	TGTGCCACCGTCAACGCAGGGCACCGTTCCCCGAGCTCTGGGGCCAACGTCCTGACTTTC
TRBV5-5	NA	TRBJ1-2	NA	CASSLDPRQGSGYTF	TGTGCCAGCAGCTTGGACCCCCGTCAGGGAAGTGGCTACACCTTC
TRBV7-9	NA	TRBJ1-4	NA	CASSSPRGEKLFF	TGTGCCAGCAGCTCACCTAGGGGGGAAAAACTGTTTTTT
TRBV5-8	NA	TRBJ2-7	NA	CASSFARGLGEQYF	TGTGCCAGCAGCTTCGCGAGAGGGCTTGGCGAGCAGTACTTC
TRBV18	TRBD1	TRBJ2-7	once	CASSPLPGQANSYEQYF	TGTGCCAGCTCACCACTCCCCGGACAGGCGAACTCCTACGAGCAGTACTTC
TRBV5-6	NA	TRBJ2-7	NA	CASSLWEGHYEQYF	TGTGCCAGCAGCTTGTGGGAGGGACACTACGAGCAGTACTTC
TRBV18	NA	TRBJ2-7	NA	CASSTETGYEQYF	TGTGCCAGCTCAACAGAGACCGGTTACGAGCAGTACTTC
TRBV5-6	TRBD1	TRBJ1-1	NA	CASSTGQVGTEAFF	TGTGCCAGCAGCACCGGACAGGTCGGCACTGAAGCTTTCTTT
TRBV15	NA	TRBJ1-1	NA	CATSRYGGEAFF	TGTGCCACCAGCCGGTACGGGGGGGAAGCTTTCTTT
TRBV11-2	TRBD1	TRBJ2-7	NA	CASSLWDRGHEQYF	TGTGCCAGCAGCTTATGGGACAGGGGGCACGAGCAGTACTTC
TRBV28	TRBD1	TRBJ2-7	NA	CASSRVGTGSYEQYF	TGTGCCAGCAGTCGGGTGGGGACAGGGTCCTACGAGCAGTACTTC
TRBV29-1	TRBD2	TRBJ2-5	NA	CSVLAEETQYF	TGCAGCGTTCTAGCGGAAGAGACCCAGTACTTC